This TCR beta chain was identified in a study of PD-L1 blockade in urothelial cancer. About the study: The researchers analyzed blood 3 weeks (second dose) and 6 weeks after treatment start.

Produced via immunoSEQ multiplex PCR; TCRdb's table is partial and in-frame only. The table has 30,000 to 50,000 clones, about 89% seen once. The germline CDR1 and CDR2 sequences are SEHNR and FQNEAQ (reference sequence). V lost 5 bases and J lost 6; bases outside the gene matches: 8. The CDR3 is 15 amino acids. V gene TRBV7-9 combines with J gene TRBJ2-2; 8 nucleotides align to TRBD2. The TCR comes from a man aged 55 to 69 with urothelial cancer. Source: PBMCs, taken around atezolizumab (anti-PD-L1) treatment. The CDR3 bases are TGTGCCAGCAGCCCCGGGACTAGTTACGCCGGGGAGCTGTTTTTT. Amino acid sequence: CASSPGTSYAGELFF. Combining the CDR3 with reference TRBV7-9 and TRBJ2-2 gives the whole variable domain DTGVSQNPRHKITKRGQNVTFRCDPISEHNRLYWYRQTLGQGPEFLTYFQNEAQLEKSRLLSDRFSAERPKGSFSTLEIQRTEQGDSAMYLCASSPGTSYAGELFFGEGSRLTVL.